This T cell receptor beta chain was captured by sequencing in a study of cytomegalovirus exposure and HLA in healthy donors. Study information: The 110 or so validation repertoires used a platform that matched the one used for the approximately 690 first-cohort repertoires, as a later analysis reported.

In regard to this clone: Its antigen is not known.

Only in-frame clones appear in the TCRdb table, and some are missing; sequencing was by immunoSEQ multiplex PCR. The sample includes about 49,000 clones, almost 95% of them seen just once. The study drew the donors from its approximately 110-subject validation cohort, separate from the 666-subject first cohort. Whole-study results and caveats: Associated with cytomegalovirus, according to the listing, were 150 to 200 TCR beta chains. Using the classifier, cytomegalovirus status was reportedly diagnosed with high specificity and sensitivity.

Germline CDR1 is SGDLS and CDR2 is YYNGEE. V lost 3 bases, J lost 4 bases, and 13 bases lay in between. The CDR3 totals 14 residues. The rearrangement uses TRBV9 and TRBJ1-2; no definite D call. This clonotype was obtained from a man aged 18-30 years in good health and CMV-seronegative. The sample consisted of PBMCs. The CDR3 DNA is TGTGCCAGCAGCGAGGCCCCTGAGGGCTATGGCTACACCTTC. Encoded protein: CASSEAPEGYGYTF.